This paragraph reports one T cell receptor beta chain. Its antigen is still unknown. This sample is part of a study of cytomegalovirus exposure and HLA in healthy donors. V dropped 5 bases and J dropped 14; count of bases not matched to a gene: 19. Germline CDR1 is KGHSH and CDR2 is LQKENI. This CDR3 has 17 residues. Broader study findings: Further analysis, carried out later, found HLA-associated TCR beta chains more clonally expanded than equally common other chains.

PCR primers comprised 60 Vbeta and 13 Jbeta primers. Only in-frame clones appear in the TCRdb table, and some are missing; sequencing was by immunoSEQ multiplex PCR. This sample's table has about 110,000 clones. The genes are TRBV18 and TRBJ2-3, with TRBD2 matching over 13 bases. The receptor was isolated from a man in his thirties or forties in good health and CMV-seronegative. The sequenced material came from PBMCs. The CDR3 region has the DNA TGTGCCAGCTCAGACACTTCAGGGACTAGCGGGGATCAATCTATGTATTTT. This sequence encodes CASSDTSGTSGDQSMYF.